This entry features one T cell receptor (beta chain) sequence. These data originate in a study of blood T cell repertoires in COVID-19. Study-wide context: The analysed material was cDNA or gDNA that came from T cells, B-cell-depleted T cells, or PBMCs.

The cohort comprised adults aged roughly 18 to 95 years residing in 20 to 30 US areas. As processed by the authors: Counts of nucleated cells, estimated from reference gene primer amplification, were obtained. Here immunoSEQ multiplex PCR was the method, and the copy in TCRdb shows in-frame clones only, minus some. V and J calls and clone size are as listed in that table; D and trimming were resolved from the DNA. The sample holds over 350,000 clones, around 87% seen once. Trimming shortened V by 0 bases and J by 2 bases, and 12 bases separated the two germline ends. This CDR3 spans 16 amino acids. Per germline, CDR1 SGDLS and CDR2 YYNGEE.

The chain has TRBV9 and TRBJ1-3; the D is unclear. The origin of this receptor is a woman aged 25 to 45 with acute COVID-19. The sequencing sample was made of PBMCs or T cells enriched from blood (not recorded which). The CDR3 DNA reads TGTGCCAGCAGCGTAGATAGGGAGCCTGCTGGAAACACCATATATTTT. Amino acids: CASSVDREPAGNTIYF.